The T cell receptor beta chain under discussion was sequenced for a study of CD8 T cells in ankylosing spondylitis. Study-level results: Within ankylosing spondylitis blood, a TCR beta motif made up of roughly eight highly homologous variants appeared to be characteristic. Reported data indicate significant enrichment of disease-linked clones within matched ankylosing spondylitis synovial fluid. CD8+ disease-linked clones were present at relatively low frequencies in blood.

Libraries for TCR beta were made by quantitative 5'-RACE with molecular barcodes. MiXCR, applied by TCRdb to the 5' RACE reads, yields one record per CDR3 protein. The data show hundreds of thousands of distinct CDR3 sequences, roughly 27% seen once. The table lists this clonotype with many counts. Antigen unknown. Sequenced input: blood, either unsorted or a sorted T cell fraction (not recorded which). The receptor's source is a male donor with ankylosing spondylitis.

The CDR3 region is CASSSGVNYGYTF. CDR3 nucleotide sequence: TGCGCCAGCAGCTCGGGAGTGAACTATGGCTACACCTTC. The chain employs TRBV5-1 and TRBJ1-2; no clear D gene. Trimming left V 3 bases short and J 2 bases short, with 8 bases between. This CDR3 spans 13 amino acids. The V gene's germline CDR1 is SGHRS and CDR2 YFSETQ. Looking up the rest from reference TRBV5-1 and TRBJ1-2 gives the full variable domain: KAGVTQTPRYLIKTRGQQVTLSCSPISGHRSVSWYQQTPGQGLQFLFEYFSETQRNKGNFPGRFSGRQFSNSRSEMNVSTLELGDSALYLCASSSGVNYGYTFGSGTRLTVV.